This passage covers 17 T cell receptor beta chains from one sample sequenced in a study of T cell responses to AZD1222 COVID-19 vaccine. The assay was immunoSEQ multiplex PCR, and TCRdb's table has in-frame clones only and misses some. The repertoire holds 100,000 to 150,000 clones, with about nine tenths as singletons. Here the sequenced sample was peripheral blood, taken on day 0 of AZD1222 vaccination. The source of these receptors is an adult in good health.

This chain links TRBV7-2 with TRBJ2-1, with TRBD2 as a possible D gene (6 bases). With 5 bases removed from V and 13 bases from J, the gap between germline ends came to 12 bases. The V gene's germline CDR1 is SGHTA and CDR2 FQGNSA. CDR3 length: 11 residues. In DNA form, the CDR3 reads TGTGCCAGCAGCCCCCGGGGGAAACAGTTCTTC. Its translation: CASSPRGKQFF.

The chain carries TRBV4-1 and TRBJ1-2; possible D gene TRBD1, 5 bases. V shed 1 base and J shed 6 bases, with 15 bases lying between them. Germline V gives CDR1 MGHRA, CDR2 YSYEKL. The CDR3 is 15 amino acids. As DNA, the CDR3 is TGCGCCAGCAGCCAAGTGGGGGTCCAGGGTAATGGCTACACCTTC. Its translation is CASSQVGVQGNGYTF.

As to this clone: This sample also contains other DNA sequences that code for the same CDR3. V usage is TRBV6-1 and J usage is TRBJ2-7; unclear D gene. Trimming took off 0 bases at V and 6 bases at J, with 6 bases between the two ends. Germline lookup yields CDR1 MNHNS and CDR2 SASEGT. This CDR3 has 12 residues. The CDR3 coding sequence is TGTGCCAGCAGTGAAGCGGGGTTCGAGCAGTACTTC. Translation gives CASSEAGFEQYF.

The V call is TRBV7-2, the J call TRBJ1-5; 7 nucleotides line up with TRBD1. Germline lookup yields CDR1 SGHTA and CDR2 FQGNSA. There are 12 residues in the CDR3. V trimming: 11 bases; J trimming: 4 bases; junction bases outside the gene matches: 5. For the CDR3, the DNA is TGTGCCGGGGGGGACAGAAATCAGCCCCAGCATTTT. Translated, it gives CAGGDRNQPQHF.

For the CDR3, the DNA is TGTGCCAGCACGGCGGCGAACACTGAAGCTTTCTTT. This gives the protein CASTAANTEAFF. The rearrangement links TRBV6-6 to TRBJ1-1; no clear D. Germline assignment: CDR1 MNHNY and CDR2 SVGAGI (reference sequence). This CDR3 is built from 12 residues. V was cut by 7 bases and J by 1 base, with 7 bases left in between.

V usage is TRBV15 and J usage is TRBJ1-4; D not resolved. Trimming cost V 0 bases and J 6 bases, with 5 bases left between them. The CDR3 has 13 amino acids. Germline V CDR1 and CDR2: LNHNV, YYDKDF (reference sequence). In nucleotides, the CDR3 is TGTGCCACCAGCAGAGACGGGTATGAAAAACTGTTTTTT. Amino acid sequence: CATSRDGYEKLFF.

This sequence joins TRBV20-1 and TRBJ1-1, with 7 positions matching TRBD1. CDR3 length: 10 amino acids. Germline CDR1 DFQATT, CDR2 SNEGSKA (reference sequence). CDR3 coding DNA: TGCGGGACAGAGAACACTGAAGCTTTCTTT. Residues: CGTENTEAFF.

The chain is built from TRBV30 and TRBJ2-1; 7 bases align to TRBD1. CDR3 length equals 14 residues. CDR1 and CDR2 from the germline V gene are GTSNPN and SVGIG (reference sequence). J gave up 3 bases and V 0 bases, and 2 bases lay outside the gene matches. CDR3 protein: CAWSVTGRYNEQFF. Here the CDR3 DNA reads TGTGCCTGGAGTGTGACAGGGCGCTACAATGAGCAGTTCTTC.

V and J are TRBV3-1 (or the pseudogene TRBV3-2) and TRBJ2-7, with D unresolved. CDR1 is LGHDT and CDR2 is YNNKEL in the germline V gene (reference sequence). V was trimmed by 2 bases and J by 9 bases, leaving 11 bases between them. This CDR3 contains 12 residues. The CDR3 DNA sequence: TGTGCCAGCAGCCAAAAAGAAGGGCCGCAGTACTTC. It codes for CASSQKEGPQYF.

The chain recombines TRBV6-2 or TRBV6-3 with TRBJ1-2; weak D call: TRBD1 (5 bases). Trimming cost V 5 bases and J 5 bases, with 21 bases left between them. Per the germline V gene, CDR1 is MNHEY and CDR2 is SVGEGT. This CDR3 has 16 amino acids. Here the CDR3 reads CASSPARGREEYGYTF. CDR3 DNA sequence: TGTGCCAGCAGTCCGGCCCGGGGACGAGAGGAGTATGGCTACACCTTC.

J is TRBJ1-1 and V is TRBV7-6; D might be TRBD1 (5 bases). Germline CDR1 is SGHVS and CDR2 is FNYEAQ. The CDR3 sequence is 14 residues long. V lost 6 bases, J lost 5 bases, and 16 bases lay in between. CDR3 nucleotide sequence: TGTGCCAGCAGGGCAGAGGGTGGGGGGACTGAAGCTTTCTTT. Translated: CASRAEGGGTEAFF.

V gene TRBV19 combines with J gene TRBJ2-3; D gene uncertain. V was cut by 8 bases and J by 4 bases, with 7 bases left in between. CDR1 is LNHDA and CDR2 is SQIVND in the germline V gene (reference sequence). The CDR3 spans 11 residues. The CDR3 DNA is TGTGCCAGTTCAAGCGCAGATACGCAGTATTTT. This encodes CASSSADTQYF.

The rearrangement joins TRBV5-1 to TRBJ2-5; D may be TRBD1 (6 bases). V was shortened by 1 base and J by 1 base, with 11 bases between the two germline ends. The CDR3 runs to 15 residues. Germline V gene data show CDR1 as SGHRS and CDR2 as YFSETQ. The chain's CDR3 is CASSLIRGGQETQYF. The CDR3 DNA follows: TGCGCCAGCAGCTTGATACGAGGGGGCCAAGAGACCCAGTACTTC.

The chain carries TRBV6-4 and TRBJ1-6; D may be TRBD1 (5 bases). This CDR3 region has 18 residues. CDR1 MRHNA and CDR2 SNTAGT come from the germline V gene. V dropped 2 bases and J dropped 0 bases, with 14 bases sitting between them. CDR3 DNA sequence: TGTGCCAGCAGTGACCCCAGGGCAATCGGCTCCTATAATTCACCCCTCCACTTT. Amino acid sequence: CASSDPRAIGSYNSPLHF.

The chain links TRBV7-9 to TRBJ2-5, with D possibly being TRBD1 or TRBD2 (5 bases each). V lost 5 bases and J lost 7, with 17 bases in between. Germline CDR1 reads SEHNR; CDR2 reads FQNEAQ (reference sequence). CDR3 length equals 14 residues. The CDR3 reads CASSPGRDGRTQYF. The CDR3, as DNA: TGTGCCAGCAGCCCCGGTAGGGACGGGCGGACCCAGTACTTC.

In the case of this clone: One junction end does not reproduce the germline sequence, and a read error may be involved. V gene TRBV18 combines with J gene TRBJ2-4; D uncertain. This CDR3 is 10 amino acids long. CDR1 is KGHSH and CDR2 is LQKENI in the germline V gene. DNA of the CDR3: TGTGCCAGCTCGCCCCTCTGGGCCCCCTTC. Its translation is CASSPLWAPF.

The chain carries TRBV9 and TRBJ2-7; D perhaps matches TRBD1 (5 bases). Germline V gene lookup returns CDR1 SGDLS and CDR2 YYNGEE. V was pared by 2 bases and J by 2 bases, with 11 bases between. The CDR3 consists of 14 residues. In DNA form, the CDR3 reads TGTGCCAGCAGCGTCGACAGTAAAACCTACGAGCAGTACTTC. It codes for CASSVDSKTYEQYF.